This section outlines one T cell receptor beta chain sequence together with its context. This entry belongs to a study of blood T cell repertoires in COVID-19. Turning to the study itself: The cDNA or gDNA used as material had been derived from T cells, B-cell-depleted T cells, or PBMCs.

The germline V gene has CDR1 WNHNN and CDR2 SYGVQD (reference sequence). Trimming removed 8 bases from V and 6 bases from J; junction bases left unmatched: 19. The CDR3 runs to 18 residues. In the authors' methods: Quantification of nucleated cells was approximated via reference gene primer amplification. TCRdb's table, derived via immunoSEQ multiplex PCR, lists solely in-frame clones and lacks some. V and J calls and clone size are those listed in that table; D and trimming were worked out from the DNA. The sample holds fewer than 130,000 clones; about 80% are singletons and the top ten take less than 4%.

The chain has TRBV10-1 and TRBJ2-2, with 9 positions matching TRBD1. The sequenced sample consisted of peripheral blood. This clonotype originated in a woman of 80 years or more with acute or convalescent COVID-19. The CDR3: CASDEYRGTGKFSGELFF. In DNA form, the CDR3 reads TGCGCCAGCGACGAATACCGCGGGACAGGGAAATTCTCCGGGGAGCTGTTTTTT.